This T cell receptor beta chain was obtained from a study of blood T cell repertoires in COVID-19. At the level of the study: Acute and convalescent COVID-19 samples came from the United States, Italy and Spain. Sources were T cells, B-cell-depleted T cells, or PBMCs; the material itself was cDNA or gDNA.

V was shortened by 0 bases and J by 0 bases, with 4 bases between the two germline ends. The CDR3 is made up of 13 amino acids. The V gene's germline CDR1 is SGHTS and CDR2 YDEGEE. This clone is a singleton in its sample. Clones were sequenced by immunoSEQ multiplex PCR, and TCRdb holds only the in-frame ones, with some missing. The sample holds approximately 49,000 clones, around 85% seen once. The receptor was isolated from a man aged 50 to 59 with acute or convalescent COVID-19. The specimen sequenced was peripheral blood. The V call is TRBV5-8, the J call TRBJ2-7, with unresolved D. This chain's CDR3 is CASSLASSYEQYF. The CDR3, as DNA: TGTGCCAGCAGCTTGGCCAGCTCCTACGAGCAGTACTTC.